This T cell receptor (beta chain) was documented in a study of T cell responses to AZD1222 COVID-19 vaccine. General observations from the study: All repertoire sampling was performed exclusively after the peak T cell response.

Points on this clone: Its antigen remains unidentified.

Sequenced by immunoSEQ multiplex PCR; TCRdb stores in-frame clones only, minus some. The sample consists of some 150,000 clones, approximately 90% of them appearing once. The TCR originated in an adult in good health. Sequencing was performed on peripheral blood, taken on day 0 of AZD1222 vaccination.

The CDR3: CASGWNWNEQFF. The DNA for the CDR3 is TGTGCCAGCGGATGGAATTGGAATGAGCAGTTCTTC. This chain joins TRBV12-3 or TRBV12-4 and TRBJ2-1; D ambiguous. This CDR3 region has 12 residues. Trimming shortened V by 8 bases and J by 7 bases, and 12 bases separated the two germline ends.